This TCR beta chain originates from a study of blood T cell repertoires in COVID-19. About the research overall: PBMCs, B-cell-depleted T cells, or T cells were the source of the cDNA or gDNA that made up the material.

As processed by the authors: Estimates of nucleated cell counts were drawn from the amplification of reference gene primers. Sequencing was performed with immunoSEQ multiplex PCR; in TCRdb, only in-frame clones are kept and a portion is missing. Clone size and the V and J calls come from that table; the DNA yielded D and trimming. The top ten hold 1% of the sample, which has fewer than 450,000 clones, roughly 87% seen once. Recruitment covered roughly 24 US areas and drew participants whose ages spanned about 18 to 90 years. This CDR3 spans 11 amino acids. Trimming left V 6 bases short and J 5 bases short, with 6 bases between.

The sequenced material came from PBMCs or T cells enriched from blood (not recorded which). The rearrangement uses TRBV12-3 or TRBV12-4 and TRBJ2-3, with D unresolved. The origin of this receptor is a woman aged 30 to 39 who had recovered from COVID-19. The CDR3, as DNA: TGTGCCAGCAGCCTTAAAGATACGCAGTATTTT. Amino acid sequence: CASSLKDTQYF.